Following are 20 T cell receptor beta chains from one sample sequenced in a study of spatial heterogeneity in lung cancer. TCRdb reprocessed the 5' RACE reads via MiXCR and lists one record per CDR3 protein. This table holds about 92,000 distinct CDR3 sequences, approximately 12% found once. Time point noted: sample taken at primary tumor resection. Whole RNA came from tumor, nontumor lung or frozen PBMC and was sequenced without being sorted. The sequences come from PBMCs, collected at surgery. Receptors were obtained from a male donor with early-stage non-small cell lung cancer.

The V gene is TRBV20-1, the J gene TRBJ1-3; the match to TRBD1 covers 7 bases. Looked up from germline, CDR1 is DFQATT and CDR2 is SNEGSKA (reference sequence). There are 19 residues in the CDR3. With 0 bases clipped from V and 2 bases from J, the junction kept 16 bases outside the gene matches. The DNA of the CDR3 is TGCAGTGCTAGAGACTACAGGGGCACAGGGGCCCCCACTGGAAACACCATATATTTT. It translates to CSARDYRGTGAPTGNTIYF.

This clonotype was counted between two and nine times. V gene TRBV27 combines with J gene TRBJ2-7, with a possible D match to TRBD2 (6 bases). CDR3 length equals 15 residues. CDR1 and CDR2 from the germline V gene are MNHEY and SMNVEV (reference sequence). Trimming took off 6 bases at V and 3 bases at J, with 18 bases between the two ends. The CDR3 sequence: CASRRTRESFYEQYF. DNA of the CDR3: TGTGCCAGCAGACGGACACGGGAGTCCTTCTACGAGCAGTACTTC.

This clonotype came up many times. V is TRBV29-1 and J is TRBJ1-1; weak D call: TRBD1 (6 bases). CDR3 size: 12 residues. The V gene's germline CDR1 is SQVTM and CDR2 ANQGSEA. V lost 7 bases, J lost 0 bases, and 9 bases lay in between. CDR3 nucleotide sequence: TGCAGCGCCGGACAGATGAACACTGAAGCTTTCTTT. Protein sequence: CSAGQMNTEAFF.

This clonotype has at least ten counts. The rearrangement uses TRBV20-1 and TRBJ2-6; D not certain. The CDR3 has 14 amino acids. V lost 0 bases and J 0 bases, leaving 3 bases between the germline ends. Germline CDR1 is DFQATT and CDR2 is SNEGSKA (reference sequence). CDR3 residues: CSARDGSGANVLTF. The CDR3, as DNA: TGCAGTGCTAGAGATGGCTCTGGGGCCAACGTCCTGACTTTC.

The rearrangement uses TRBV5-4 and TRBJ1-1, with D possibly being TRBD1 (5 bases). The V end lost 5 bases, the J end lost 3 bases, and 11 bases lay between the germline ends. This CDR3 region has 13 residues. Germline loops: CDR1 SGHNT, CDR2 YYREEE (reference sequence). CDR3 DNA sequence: TGTGCCAGCAGTTCAGGGTCGGACACTGAAGCTTTCTTT. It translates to CASSSGSDTEAFF.

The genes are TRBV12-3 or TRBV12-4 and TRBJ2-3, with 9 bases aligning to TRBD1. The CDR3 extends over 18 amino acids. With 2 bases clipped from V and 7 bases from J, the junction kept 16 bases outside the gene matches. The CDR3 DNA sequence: TGTGCCAGCAGTTTACATGAGGGGCAGGACAGGGGTTCAAATACGCAGTATTTT. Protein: CASSLHEGQDRGSNTQYF.

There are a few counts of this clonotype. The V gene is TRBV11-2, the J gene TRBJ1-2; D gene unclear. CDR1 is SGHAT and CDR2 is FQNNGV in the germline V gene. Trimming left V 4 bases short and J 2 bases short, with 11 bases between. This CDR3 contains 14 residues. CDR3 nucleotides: TGTGCCAGCAGCTCCCGGGATCTAAACTATGGCTACACCTTC. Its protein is CASSSRDLNYGYTF.

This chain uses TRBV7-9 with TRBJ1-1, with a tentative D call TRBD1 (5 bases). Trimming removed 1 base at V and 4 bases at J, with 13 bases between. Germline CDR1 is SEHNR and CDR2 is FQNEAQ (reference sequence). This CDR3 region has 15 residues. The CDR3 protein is CASSLVLGVPTEAFF. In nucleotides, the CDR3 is TGTGCCAGCAGCTTAGTCTTAGGGGTTCCCACTGAAGCTTTCTTT. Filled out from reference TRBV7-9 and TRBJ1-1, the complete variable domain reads DTGVSQNPRHKITKRGQNVTFRCDPISEHNRLYWYRQTLGQGPEFLTYFQNEAQLEKSRLLSDRFSAERPKGSFSTLEIQRTEQGDSAMYLCASSLVLGVPTEAFFGQGTRLTVV.

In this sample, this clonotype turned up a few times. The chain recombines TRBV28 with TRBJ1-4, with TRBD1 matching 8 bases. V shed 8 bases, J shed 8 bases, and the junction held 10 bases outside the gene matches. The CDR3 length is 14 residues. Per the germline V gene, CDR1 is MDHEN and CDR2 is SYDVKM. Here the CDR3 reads CASATPGGGEKLFF. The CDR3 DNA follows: TGTGCCAGCGCCACCCCAGGGGGCGGCGAAAAACTGTTTTTT.

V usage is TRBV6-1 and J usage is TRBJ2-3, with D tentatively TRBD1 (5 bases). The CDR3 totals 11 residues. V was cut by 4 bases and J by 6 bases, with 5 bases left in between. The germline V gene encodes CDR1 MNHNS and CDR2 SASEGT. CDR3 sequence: CASSGGDTQYF. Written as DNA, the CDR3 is TGTGCCAGCAGTGGGGGCGATACGCAGTATTTT.

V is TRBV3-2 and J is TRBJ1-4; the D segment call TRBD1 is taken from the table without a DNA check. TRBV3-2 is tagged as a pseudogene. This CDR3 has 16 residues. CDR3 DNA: TGTGCCAGCGGCAAATCAGGGAACATTGGGAATGAAAAACTGTTTTTT. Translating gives CASGKSGNIGNEKLFF.

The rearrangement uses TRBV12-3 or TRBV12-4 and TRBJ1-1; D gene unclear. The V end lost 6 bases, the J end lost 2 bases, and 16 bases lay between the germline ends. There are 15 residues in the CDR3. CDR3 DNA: TGTGCCAGCAGCCCCCAAGGGCCAGTTAACACTGAAGCTTTCTTT. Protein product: CASSPQGPVNTEAFF.

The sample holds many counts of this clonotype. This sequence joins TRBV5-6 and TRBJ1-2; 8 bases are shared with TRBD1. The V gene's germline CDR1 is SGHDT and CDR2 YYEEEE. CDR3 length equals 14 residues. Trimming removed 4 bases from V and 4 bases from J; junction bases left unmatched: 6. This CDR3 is CASSSRGQGYGYTF. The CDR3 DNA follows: TGTGCCAGCAGCAGCAGAGGACAGGGCTATGGCTACACCTTC.

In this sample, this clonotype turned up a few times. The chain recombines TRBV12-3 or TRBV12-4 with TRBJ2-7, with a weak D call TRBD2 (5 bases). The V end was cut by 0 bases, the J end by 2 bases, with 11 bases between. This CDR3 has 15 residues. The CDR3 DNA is TGTGCCAGCAGTTTAGCCCTGCCGGGGACCTACGAGCAGTACTTC. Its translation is CASSLALPGTYEQYF.

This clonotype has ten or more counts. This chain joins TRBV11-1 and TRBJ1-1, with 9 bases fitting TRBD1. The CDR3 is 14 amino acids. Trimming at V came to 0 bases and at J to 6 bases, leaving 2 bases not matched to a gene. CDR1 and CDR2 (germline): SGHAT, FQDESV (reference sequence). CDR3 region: CASSLARQGAEAFF. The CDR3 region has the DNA TGTGCCAGCAGCTTAGCGAGACAGGGGGCTGAAGCTTTCTTT.

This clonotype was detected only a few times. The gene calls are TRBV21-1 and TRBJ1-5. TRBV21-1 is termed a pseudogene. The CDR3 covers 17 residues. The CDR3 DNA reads TGTGCCAGCAGTAAAAACCACCCACGGACGAGCAATCAGCCCCAGCATTTT. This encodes CASSKNHPRTSNQPQHF.

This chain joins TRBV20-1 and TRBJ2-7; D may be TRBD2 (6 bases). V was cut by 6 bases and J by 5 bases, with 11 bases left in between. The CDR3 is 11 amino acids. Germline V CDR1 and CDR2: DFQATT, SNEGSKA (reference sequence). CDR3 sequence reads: CSAQLAHEQYF. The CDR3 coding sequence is TGCAGTGCACAACTAGCTCACGAGCAGTACTTC.

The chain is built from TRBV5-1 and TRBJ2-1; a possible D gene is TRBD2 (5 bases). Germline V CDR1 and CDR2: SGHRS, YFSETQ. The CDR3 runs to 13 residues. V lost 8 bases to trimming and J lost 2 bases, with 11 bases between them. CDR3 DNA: TGCGCCAGTCACGGACTGACCTACAATGAGCAGTTCTTC. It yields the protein CASHGLTYNEQFF.

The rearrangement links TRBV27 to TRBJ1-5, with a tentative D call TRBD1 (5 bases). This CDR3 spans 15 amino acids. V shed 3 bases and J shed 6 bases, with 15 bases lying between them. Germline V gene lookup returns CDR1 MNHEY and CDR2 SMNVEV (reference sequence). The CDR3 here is CASSLEWGVGQPQHF. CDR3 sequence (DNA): TGTGCCAGCAGTTTGGAATGGGGGGTTGGTCAGCCCCAGCATTTT.

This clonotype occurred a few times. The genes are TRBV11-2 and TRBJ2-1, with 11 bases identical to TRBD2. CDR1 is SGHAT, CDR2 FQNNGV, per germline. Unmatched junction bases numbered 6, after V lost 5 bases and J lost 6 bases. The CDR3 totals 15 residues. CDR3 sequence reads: CASSPGTSGTNEQFF. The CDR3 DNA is TGTGCCAGCAGCCCCGGGACTAGCGGAACCAATGAGCAGTTCTTC.